The next 13 T cell receptor beta chains were all read from a single sample in a study of T cells after yellow fever vaccination. Via MiXCR, TCRdb re-called the 5' RACE reads, giving one row per CDR3 protein. Counted here are about 250,000 distinct CDR3 sequences, about 3.9% occurring once; the ten biggest clones make up 19%. This specimen consisted of PBMCs, obtained 15 days after the yellow fever booster vaccination. The receptors come from a man between 18 and 29 years old who received the YFV17D yellow fever vaccine.

This clonotype has at least ten counts. The V and J genes are TRBV5-1 and TRBJ1-2, with unresolved D. V was clipped by 0 bases and J by 2 bases, with 8 bases between them. Germline V gene data show CDR1 as SGHRS and CDR2 as YFSETQ. The CDR3 has 14 residues. CDR3 nucleotides: TGCGCCAGCAGCTTGGCATCCAGCAACTATGGCTACACCTTC. It codes for CASSLASSNYGYTF.

This clonotype was recorded at least ten times. V and J are TRBV19 and TRBJ2-1; 7 nucleotides align to TRBD1. With V trimmed by 5 bases and J by 5 bases, 15 bases remained unmatched. Per the germline V gene, CDR1 is LNHDA and CDR2 is SQIVND (reference sequence). The CDR3 contains 17 residues. The CDR3 DNA reads as TGTGCCAGTAGTCGGAACCCCGGGACAGTGTCGGACAATGAGCAGTTCTTC. This gives the protein CASSRNPGTVSDNEQFF.

Concerning this clonotype itself: A much larger clonotype is one base distant, so this may be a read error. The chain links TRBV20-1 to TRBJ1-3, with TRBD1 as a possible D gene (5 bases). This CDR3 spans 14 amino acids. In germline, CDR1 is DFQATT, CDR2 SNEGSKA (reference sequence). The CDR3 nucleotides are TGCAGTGCCGGCTATGGGGACGCTGGAAACACCTTATATTTT. It is translated as CSAGYGDAGNTLYF.

Many counts were recorded for this clonotype. The chain links TRBV12-3 or TRBV12-4 to TRBJ2-1; D may be TRBD1 or TRBD2 (5 bases each). Trimming pared 1 base from V and 9 bases from J, leaving 10 bases between. The CDR3 runs 13 residues. The CDR3 loop reads CASSLVRGTEQFF. The CDR3 DNA follows: TGTGCCAGCAGTTTAGTCCGGGGCACTGAGCAGTTCTTC.

This clonotype has at least ten counts. The rearrangement links TRBV7-3 to TRBJ2-3; 9 nucleotides line up with TRBD2. Germline CDR1 reads SGHTA; CDR2 reads FQGTGA. V lost 2 bases, J lost 7 bases, and 16 bases stayed unmatched. This CDR3 is built from 18 residues. This CDR3 reads CASSLRGAGGPESNTQYF. CDR3 sequence (DNA): TGTGCCAGCAGCTTACGCGGCGCGGGGGGGCCTGAGTCTAATACGCAGTATTTT. The full variable domain, in which reference TRBV7-3 and TRBJ2-3 provide the parts outside the CDR3, is GAGVSQTPSNKVTEKGKYVELRCDPISGHTALYWYRQSLGQGPEFLIYFQGTGAADDSGLPNDRFFAVRPEGSVSTLKIQRTERGDSAVYLCASSLRGAGGPESNTQYFGPGTRLTVL.

This clonotype was seen ten or more times. The DNA for the CDR3 is TGCGCCAGCAGCTTGGAGACGGGGGAGTCGTACGAGCAGTACTTC. Amino acids: CASSLETGESYEQYF. The V and J genes are TRBV5-1 and TRBJ2-7; possibly TRBD2 for D (6 bases). The V gene lost 0 bases and the J gene lost 4 bases, with 14 bases spanning the gap. The CDR3 length is 15 residues. CDR1 is SGHRS, CDR2 YFSETQ, per germline.

This clonotype was recorded at least ten times. V usage is TRBV14 and J usage is TRBJ2-7; 8 bases map to TRBD2. The CDR3 is 15 residues long. The V and J ends lost 2 bases and 3 bases, in that order; junction bases with no gene match: 6. The germline V gene encodes CDR1 SGHDN and CDR2 FVKESK. The chain's CDR3 is CASSQPGGPLYEQYF. Written as DNA, the CDR3 is TGTGCCAGCAGCCAACCGGGGGGGCCTCTCTACGAGCAGTACTTC.

This clonotype was detected ten times or more. This sequence joins TRBV7-9 and TRBJ2-3, with D possibly matching TRBD2 (6 bases). The CDR3 is 14 amino acids. CDR1 SEHNR and CDR2 FQNEAQ come from the germline V gene (reference sequence). The V end lost 5 bases, the J end lost 4 bases, and 13 bases lay between the germline ends. The CDR3 here is CASSPGTASDTQYF. Here the CDR3 DNA reads TGTGCCAGCAGCCCCGGGACTGCATCAGATACGCAGTATTTT.

This clonotype has a handful of counts. J is TRBJ2-1 and V is TRBV5-1, with D possibly matching TRBD1 (5 bases). The CDR3 runs 13 residues. The V and J ends lost 2 bases and 6 bases respectively, with 9 bases between them. Germline V CDR1 and CDR2: SGHRS, YFSETQ. CDR3 amino acids: CASSFDSLNEQFF. DNA for the CDR3: TGCGCCAGCAGCTTCGACAGCCTCAATGAGCAGTTCTTC.

The chain couples TRBV5-6 to TRBJ1-4, with 7 bases matching TRBD1. This CDR3 spans 15 amino acids. Germline CDR1 reads SGHDT; CDR2 reads YYEEEE. The V segment lost 1 base and the J segment 7 bases; nucleotides outside the gene matches: 7. The CDR3 spells CASSLKDRRSEKLFF. As DNA, the CDR3 is TGTGCCAGCAGCTTGAAGGACAGGCGGAGTGAAAAACTGTTTTTT.

This clonotype was detected ten times or more. The chain has TRBV10-3 and TRBJ2-5; D not resolved. The V end lost 2 bases, the J end lost 1 base, and 11 bases lay between the germline ends. The CDR3 has 15 residues. Germline V gene data show CDR1 as ENHRY and CDR2 as SYGVKD. In DNA, the CDR3 is TGTGCCATCAGTGAGAGTCTGGAGACCCAAGAGACCCAGTACTTC. Translating gives CAISESLETQETQYF.

This clonotype was observed many times. This chain links TRBV12-3 or TRBV12-4 with TRBJ2-3, with D possibly matching TRBD2 (5 bases). V was trimmed by 6 bases and J by 4 bases, leaving 11 bases between them. This CDR3 is 13 amino acids long. CDR3 bases: TGTGCCAGCAGGATCTCGGGGTCAGATACGCAGTATTTT. Amino acid sequence: CASRISGSDTQYF.

This clonotype was picked up many times. The J gene is TRBJ2-2, the V gene TRBV7-2, with D perhaps matching TRBD1 (5 bases). Trimming took 7 bases from V and 5 from J, leaving 20 bases between them. This CDR3 region has 16 residues. Germline CDR1 reads SGHTA; CDR2 reads FQGNSA. CDR3 amino acids: CASKLSWTPRTGELFF. DNA of the CDR3: TGTGCCAGCAAGCTTAGTTGGACACCACGAACCGGGGAGCTGTTTTTT. The full variable domain, in which reference TRBV7-2 and TRBJ2-2 provide the parts outside the CDR3, is GAGVSQSPSNKVTEKGKDVELRCDPISGHTALYWYRQSLGQGLEFLIYFQGNSAPDKSGLPSDRFSAERTGGSVSTLTIQRTQQEDSAVYLCASKLSWTPRTGELFFGEGSRLTVL.